Presented here are 21 T cell receptor beta chains from one specimen sequenced in a study of blood T cell repertoires in COVID-19. Sequencing used immunoSEQ multiplex PCR; TCRdb keeps in-frame clones, though not all of them. The sample holds about 280,000 clones; 85% are singletons and the top ten take roughly 13%. The sequenced material came from peripheral blood. The source is a human donor in a cohort sampled during active COVID-19.

This clone was seen only a few times. The chain has TRBV7-9 and TRBJ1-2; 11 bases align to TRBD1. The CDR3 sequence is 14 residues long. Looked up from germline, CDR1 is SEHNR and CDR2 is FQNEAQ (reference sequence). V gave up 6 bases and J gave up 8 bases; unmatched junction bases: 8. The CDR3 nucleotides read TGTGCCAGCAGTCACTCGGGACAGGGGGAAGGCTACACCTTC. Translated, it gives CASSHSGQGEGYTF.

A single count supports this clone. The CDR3 bases are TGTGCCATACAAAAAACAGGGGCGGGTGGCTACACCTTC. It specifies CAIQKTGAGGYTF. The chain uses TRBV28 and TRBJ1-2; 7 bases match TRBD1. Trimming removed 10 bases from V and 7 bases from J; junction bases left unmatched: 12. The V gene's germline CDR1 is MDHEN and CDR2 SYDVKM. The CDR3 is made up of 13 amino acids.

The chain joins TRBV3-1 (or the pseudogene TRBV3-2) to TRBJ2-5, with no clear D. CDR3 length: 14 amino acids. Per the germline V gene, CDR1 is LGHDT and CDR2 is YNNKEL (reference sequence). With 4 bases removed from V and 4 bases from J, the gap between germline ends came to 13 bases. As DNA, the CDR3 is TGTGCCAGCAGCCCCCAGAGGAAGGTAGAGACCCAGTACTTC. Translated, it gives CASSPQRKVETQYF.

The genes are TRBV7-8 and TRBJ1-2; D unclear. Germline loops: CDR1 SGHVS, CDR2 FQNEAQ. This CDR3 has 13 residues. Trimming took 1 base from V and 3 from J, leaving 6 bases between them. The CDR3 region is CASSLVGHYGYTF. The CDR3 coding sequence is TGTGCCAGCAGCTTAGTGGGCCACTATGGCTACACCTTC.

The CDR3 loop reads CASSNLYSAGGTDTQYF. DNA for the CDR3: TGTGCCAGTAGTAATTTATACTCGGCGGGAGGGACAGATACGCAGTATTTT. The rearrangement joins TRBV19 to TRBJ2-3, with TRBD2 identical over 9 bases. The CDR3 loop spans 17 amino acids. CDR1 is LNHDA and CDR2 is SQIVND in the germline V gene (reference sequence). V shed 4 bases, J shed 3 bases, and the junction held 11 bases outside the gene matches.

Here the CDR3 reads CASSPRVLAGTNEQFF. CDR3 bases: TGTGCCAGCAGCCCCCGTGTGTTAGCGGGGACCAATGAGCAGTTCTTC. The chain combines TRBV3-1 (or the pseudogene TRBV3-2) with TRBJ2-1, with TRBD2 matching over 8 bases. The CDR3 has 16 amino acids. V lost 4 bases to trimming and J lost 6 bases; unmatched junction nucleotides: 11. The germline V gene has CDR1 LGHDT and CDR2 YNNKEL (reference sequence).

As DNA, the CDR3 is TGTGCCAGCAGAGAGACAGGGAACACTAATGAAAAACTGTTTTTT. This sequence encodes CASRETGNTNEKLFF. The chain links TRBV6-6 to TRBJ1-4; 7 nucleotides line up with TRBD1. The germline CDR1 and CDR2 sequences are MNHNY and SVGAGI (reference sequence). Germline trimming cut 6 bases from V and 2 bases from J; bases unmatched to any gene: 6. The length of the CDR3 is 15 residues.

The chain employs TRBV28 and TRBJ1-5; 11 nucleotides agree with TRBD1. Unmatched junction bases numbered 7, after V lost 5 bases and J lost 7 bases. This CDR3 contains 15 residues. CDR1 and CDR2 from the germline V gene are MDHEN and SYDVKM. This CDR3 is CASSTGTGGGQPQHF. The CDR3 DNA reads TGTGCCAGCAGTACCGGGACAGGGGGAGGGCAGCCCCAGCATTTT.

This chain joins TRBV2 and TRBJ1-6; TRBD1 aligns across 7 bases. V gave up 6 bases and J gave up 6 bases; unmatched junction bases: 2. This CDR3 spans 13 amino acids. From germline, CDR1 is SNHLY and CDR2 FYNNEI. DNA of the CDR3: TGTGCCAGCAGAAGGGACAGTAATTCACCCCTCCACTTT. This encodes CASRRDSNSPLHF. Supplemented by reference TRBV2 and TRBJ1-6, the full variable domain reads EPEVTQTPSHQVTQMGQEVILRCVPISNHLYFYWYRQILGQKVEFLVSFYNNEISEKSEIFDDQFSVERPDGSNFTLKIRSTKLEDSAMYFCASRRDSNSPLHFGNGTRLTVT.

The chain uses TRBV19 and TRBJ1-2; no clear D gene. CDR3 length: 12 residues. Deletions cut 6 bases from V and 6 bases from J, with 11 bases between. CDR1 and CDR2 (germline): LNHDA, SQIVND (reference sequence). CDR3: CASSEGLHGYTF. In nucleotides, the CDR3 is TGTGCCAGTAGCGAGGGTCTGCATGGCTACACCTTC.

This CDR3 is CATGRVHQPQHF. The CDR3, as DNA: TGTGCCACCGGCAGGGTGCATCAGCCCCAGCATTTT. V is TRBV24-1 and J is TRBJ1-5; weak D call: TRBD1 (5 bases). V lost 9 bases, J lost 5 bases, and 10 bases lay in between. CDR3 length: 12 amino acids. Germline V gene sequence: CDR1 KGHDR, CDR2 SFDVKD.

The chain uses TRBV15 and TRBJ1-5, with D possibly matching TRBD1 (5 bases). V was shortened by 6 bases and J by 0 bases, with 21 bases between the two germline ends. Germline V gives CDR1 LNHNV, CDR2 YYDKDF (reference sequence). The CDR3 is 18 amino acids. CDR3 DNA: TGTGCCACCAGGATCTCGAGGCAGGGCCGATATAGCAATCAGCCCCAGCATTTT. It encodes CATRISRQGRYSNQPQHF.

This chain links TRBV5-4 with TRBJ2-3; D gene uncertain. Germline V gene sequence: CDR1 SGHNT, CDR2 YYREEE (reference sequence). The CDR3 runs 15 residues. With 1 base removed from V and 2 bases from J, the gap between germline ends came to 11 bases. CDR3 protein: CASSLIQVHTDTQYF. DNA of the CDR3: TGTGCCAGCAGCTTGATTCAGGTCCACACAGATACGCAGTATTTT.

This clone appeared once. V usage is TRBV7-3 and J usage is TRBJ2-5, with 9 bases identical to TRBD2. V gave up 2 bases and J gave up 6 bases; unmatched junction bases: 4. Germline V gene data show CDR1 as SGHTA and CDR2 as FQGTGA. This CDR3 comprises 14 residues. The CDR3 DNA follows: TGTGCCAGCAGCTTAGGTAGCGGGAGTAAGACCCAGTACTTC. Its translation is CASSLGSGSKTQYF.

The chain couples TRBV27 to TRBJ2-1; 7 nucleotides agree with TRBD2. From germline, CDR1 is MNHEY and CDR2 SMNVEV (reference sequence). The CDR3 runs 15 residues. Trimming cost V 6 bases and J 6 bases; bases outside gene matches: 11. The CDR3 spells CASSRGDLRGNEQFF. The CDR3 DNA sequence: TGTGCCAGCAGCCGGGGGGACTTGAGGGGCAATGAGCAGTTCTTC.

This rearrangement joins TRBV11-2 to TRBJ1-2; D is unresolved. V was clipped by 0 bases and J by 8 bases, with 10 bases between them. This CDR3 is 13 amino acids long. Germline CDR1 reads SGHAT; CDR2 reads FQNNGV. CDR3 DNA sequence: TGTGCCAGCAGCTTAGACACCTGGCGGGGCTACACCTTC. It encodes CASSLDTWRGYTF.

The chain uses TRBV7-2 and TRBJ2-7, with a tentative D call TRBD2 (5 bases). V was cut by 1 base and J by 3 bases, with 13 bases left in between. Germline CDR1 SGHTA, CDR2 FQGNSA. This CDR3 is built from 15 residues. CDR3 sequence (DNA): TGTGCCAGCAGCTTAGACACGAGGGTGGGCTACGAGCAGTACTTC. As protein: CASSLDTRVGYEQYF.

This chain uses TRBV5-1 with TRBJ1-2, with TRBD1 identical over 8 bases. CDR1 and CDR2 (germline): SGHRS, YFSETQ. J gave up 4 bases and V 6 bases, and 5 bases lay outside the gene matches. The CDR3 totals 13 residues. The CDR3 DNA reads TGCGCCAGCACCCCAGGGGGCGCCTATGGCTACACCTTC. Its protein product is CASTPGGAYGYTF.

The rearrangement uses TRBV5-4 and TRBJ2-3, with a tentative D call TRBD1 (6 bases). Trimming removed 4 bases from V and 6 bases from J, with 12 bases in between. Germline V gene sequence: CDR1 SGHNT, CDR2 YYREEE (reference sequence). CDR3 length: 13 residues. The CDR3 sequence is CASSTQGADTQYF. CDR3 in DNA: TGTGCCAGCAGCACACAGGGCGCGGATACGCAGTATTTT.

The sample holds a few counts of this clone. This chain links TRBV28 with TRBJ1-3; no definite D call. V lost 4 bases and J lost 0, with 16 bases in between. The CDR3 is made up of 17 amino acids. Germline CDR1 reads MDHEN; CDR2 reads SYDVKM. The CDR3 DNA reads as TGTGCCAGCAGTTCCCCAGGAGGAGCGAGCTCTGGAAACACCATATATTTT. Translation: CASSSPGGASSGNTIYF.

J is TRBJ1-1 and V is TRBV28; D is ambiguous. V was shortened by 5 bases and J by 3 bases, with 16 bases between the two germline ends. This CDR3 comprises 15 residues. Germline-derived CDR1 and CDR2 are MDHEN and SYDVKM. Here the CDR3 reads CASSRTRGVDTEAFF. CDR3 sequence (DNA): TGTGCCAGCAGTCGGACCCGGGGAGTCGACACTGAAGCTTTCTTT.